Listed below are T cell receptor beta chains from one sample, sequenced in a study of blood T cells in healthy people across ages. TCRdb reanalysed the 5' RACE reads using MiXCR and keeps one entry per CDR3 protein. The profile shows about 1.4 million distinct CDR3 sequences, roughly 64% of them singletons. Sequenced material: blood. These receptors were taken from a young man in good health. Both conserved end residues are part of each CDR3. D genes are given only for firm matches. The size entry is marked missing in some rows and otherwise reads once, few, many or a size class.

NA | TRBJ2-3 | TRBV5-1 | TRBD2 | CASRLALAGADTQYF | TGCGCCAGCCGCCTCGCACTAGCGGGAGCAGATACGCAGTATTTT
NA | TRBJ2-7 | TRBV6-6 | NA | CASSYRQAYEQYF | TGTGCCAGCAGTTACCGACAGGCCTACGAGCAGTACTTC
once | TRBJ2-5 | TRBV4-2 | NA | CASSQGGSGLAEETQYF | TGTGCCAGCAGCCAAGGAGGGTCCGGGCTAGCAGAAGAGACCCAGTACTTC
NA | TRBJ1-4 | TRBV18 | TRBD1 | CASYRDRDEKLFF | TGTGCCAGCTACCGCGACAGGGATGAAAAACTGTTTTTT
few | TRBJ2-7 | TRBV5-5 | NA | CASSFADYYEQYF | TGTGCCAGCAGCTTTGCCGACTACTACGAGCAGTACTTC
NA | TRBJ2-1 | TRBV29-1 | TRBD1 | CSVDGTGGSYNEQFF | TGCAGCGTTGACGGGACAGGGGGGTCCTACAATGAGCAGTTCTTC
NA | TRBJ1-1 | TRBV4-2 | NA | CASSPENVFDTEAFF | TGTGCCAGCAGCCCAGAAAACGTATTTGACACTGAAGCTTTCTTT
NA | TRBJ2-1 | TRBV2 | TRBD2 | CASRLLAGRDNEQFF | TGTGCCAGCAGACTACTAGCGGGAAGGGACAATGAGCAGTTCTTC
NA | TRBJ2-3 | TRBV4-2 | TRBD2 | CASSQESGDTDTQYF | TGTGCCAGCAGCCAAGAGAGCGGGGACACAGATACGCAGTATTTT
NA | TRBJ2-7 | TRBV3-1 | NA | CASSQEAGNNEQYF | TGTGCCAGCAGCCAAGAGGCGGGAAACAATGAGCAGTACTTC
few | TRBJ2-3 | TRBV20-1 | TRBD1 | CSASEGQGGTDTQYF | TGCAGTGCTAGTGAGGGACAGGGTGGCACAGATACGCAGTATTTT
NA | TRBJ1-4 | TRBV4-2 | NA | CASSQERRGRTTANEKLFF | TGTGCCAGCAGCCAGGAGAGACGGGGGAGGACGACGGCTAATGAAAAACTGTTTTTT
few | TRBJ2-7 | TRBV4-1 | NA | CASSQGGTSGYEQYF | TGCGCCAGCAGCCAGGGAGGGACATCAGGCTACGAGCAGTACTTC
NA | TRBJ2-2 | TRBV7-8 | NA | CASSPLPGELFF | TGTGCCAGCAGCCCCCTCCCCGGGGAGCTGTTTTTT
NA | TRBJ1-2 | TRBV21-1 | NA | CASSKLLAADYGYTF | TGTGCCAGCAGCAAACTTCTGGCAGCCGACTATGGCTACACCTTC
NA | TRBJ2-2 | TRBV7-2 | NA | CANSLVQLLTGELFF | TGTGCCAACAGCTTAGTACAGCTGCTTACCGGGGAGCTGTTTTTT
NA | TRBJ2-1 | TRBV4-2 | TRBD2 | CASSQGTRTSGRNEQFF | TGTGCCAGCAGCCAAGGTACACGGACTAGCGGGAGAAATGAGCAGTTCTTC
NA | TRBJ2-5 | TRBV18 | TRBD2 | CASQGSGSGEQYF | TGTGCCAGCCAAGGTAGCGGGAGTGGTGAGCAGTACTTC
NA | TRBJ2-3 | TRBV20-1 | NA | CSARELDYSTDTQYF | TGCAGTGCTAGAGAGCTAGATTATAGCACAGATACGCAGTATTTT
NA | TRBJ1-2 | TRBV18 | TRBD1 | CASSPRGQTGGDGYTF | TGTGCCAGCTCACCACGCGGTCAAACAGGGGGCGATGGCTACACCTTC
NA | TRBJ2-3 | TRBV5-6 | TRBD2 | CASSLGKGLVLSDTQYF | TGTGCCAGCAGCTTGGGCAAGGGACTAGTGCTATCAGATACGCAGTATTTT
NA | TRBJ1-1 | TRBV3-1 | NA | CASSTTANTEAFF | TGTGCCAGCAGCACTACAGCGAACACTGAAGCTTTCTTT
NA | TRBJ2-1 | TRBV20-1 | TRBD1 | CSAKEGADYNEQFF | TGCAGTGCAAAAGAGGGGGCGGATTACAATGAGCAGTTCTTC
NA | TRBJ2-3 | TRBV7-8 | NA | CASSHRETYTDTQYF | TGTGCCAGCAGCCACCGGGAAACTTACACAGATACGCAGTATTTT
NA | TRBJ2-7 | TRBV7-2 | NA | CASSPGPRKYEQYF | TGTGCCAGCAGCCCCGGACCGAGAAAGTACGAGCAGTACTTC
NA | TRBJ1-1 | TRBV29-1 | NA | CSVAPPGQSEAFF | TGCAGCGTCGCCCCTCCCGGACAGAGTGAAGCTTTCTTT
NA | TRBJ2-1 | TRBV4-1 | TRBD2 | CASSQGGAGGPYNEQFF | TGCGCCAGCAGCCAAGGCGGAGCGGGAGGGCCCTACAATGAGCAGTTCTTC
NA | TRBJ1-4 | TRBV4-3 | NA | CASSQEGQNEKLFF | TGCGCCAGCAGCCAAGAAGGACAGAATGAAAAACTGTTTTTT
NA | TRBJ2-7 | TRBV20-1 | TRBD2 | CSASLRLAGAYEQYF | TGCAGTGCTAGCCTCCGACTAGCGGGAGCGTACGAGCAGTACTTC
NA | TRBJ1-1 | TRBV4-2 | NA | CASSQVGGRTEAFF | TGTGCCAGCAGCCAGGTAGGGGGACGCACTGAAGCTTTCTTT
many | TRBJ2-3 | TRBV27 | NA | CASSLSRDTQYF | TGTGCCAGCAGCTTAAGTCGAGATACGCAGTATTTT
NA | TRBJ2-7 | TRBV7-9 | TRBD2 | CASSLWLGFGREPSYEQYF | TGTGCCAGCAGCTTATGGTTGGGGTTTGGGCGGGAGCCCTCCTACGAGCAGTACTTC
few | TRBJ1-2 | TRBV11-2 | TRBD1 | CASSFGQGIYGYTF | TGTGCCAGCAGCTTCGGACAGGGGATCTATGGCTACACCTTC
NA | TRBJ2-3 | TRBV20-1 | TRBD2 | CSGGSGRATDTQYF | TGCAGTGGAGGTAGCGGGAGGGCCACAGATACGCAGTATTTT
NA | TRBJ2-5 | TRBV6-2/TRBV6-3 | NA | CASSSLQILKETQYF | TGTGCCAGCAGTTCGTTACAGATTCTGAAAGAGACCCAGTACTTC
NA | TRBJ2-3 | TRBV2 | NA | CASSEVASTDTQYF | TGTGCCAGCAGTGAAGTGGCCAGCACAGATACGCAGTATTTT
NA | TRBJ1-4 | TRBV7-2 | NA | CASSLLTRSDEKLFF | TGTGCCAGCAGCTTGTTGACCCGGTCGGATGAAAAACTGTTTTTT
NA | TRBJ2-7 | TRBV7-2 | NA | CASSRLSSYEQYF | TGTGCCAGCAGTAGGCTGTCTTCCTACGAGCAGTACTTC
NA | TRBJ2-5 | TRBV4-2 | NA | CASSQELAQETQYF | TGTGCCAGCAGCCAAGAGTTAGCCCAAGAGACCCAGTACTTC
NA | TRBJ2-5 | TRBV15 | NA | CATSRTGPANEQYF | TGTGCCACCAGCAGGACAGGCCCAGCCAATGAGCAGTACTTC
NA | TRBJ2-7 | TRBV20-1 | TRBD2 | CSARDASGSSYEQYF | TGCAGTGCTAGAGATGCTAGCGGGAGCTCCTACGAGCAGTACTTC
NA | TRBJ2-1 | TRBV7-2 | NA | CASTPGLVIYNEQFF | TGTGCCAGCACCCCGGGACTCGTGATCTACAATGAGCAGTTCTTC
once | TRBJ2-2 | TRBV29-1 | TRBD1 | CSVLRTGNTGELFF | TGCAGCGTTCTAAGGACAGGAAACACCGGGGAGCTGTTTTTT
few | TRBJ1-5 | TRBV4-3 | NA | CASIRQGQINSNQPQHF | TGCGCCAGCATAAGGCAGGGCCAAATTAATAGCAATCAGCCCCAGCATTTT
NA | TRBJ2-1 | TRBV28 | NA | CASTMDPGFRNEQFF | TGTGCCAGCACCATGGACCCGGGCTTTCGCAATGAGCAGTTCTTC
NA | TRBJ2-7 | TRBV7-2 | TRBD2 | CASSPPPLYSGGDTEQYF | TGTGCCAGCAGCCCACCGCCATTATATAGCGGGGGGGATACCGAGCAGTACTTC